Below are 25 T cell receptor beta chains sequenced from a single sample in a study of a mutant IDH1 vaccine in newly diagnosed glioma. These TCRs are of unknown antigen specificity. Profiling relied on immunoSEQ multiplex PCR, and the TCRdb table lists in-frame clones only, not all of them. This table holds roughly 49,000 clones, approximately 92% found once. Noted time point: week 35, safety follow-up. Each dose delivered 300 ug of mutant IDH1 20-mer peptide subcutaneously with imiquimod. Material: PBMCs, obtained from a glioma patient whose treatment included an IDH1 peptide vaccine. The receptors stem from a man aged 45 to 65 with glioma.

This chain connects TRBV28 to TRBJ1-5, with D tentatively TRBD1 (5 bases). The CDR3 runs 14 residues. The V and J ends lost 6 bases and 4 bases respectively, with 13 bases between them. From germline, CDR1 is MDHEN and CDR2 SYDVKM. For the CDR3, the DNA is TGTGCCAGCAGCTGGGACGTAAAAAATCAGCCCCAGCATTTT. This sequence encodes CASSWDVKNQPQHF.

This clone has more than one count but fewer than ten. This chain connects TRBV9 to TRBJ2-3; no reliable D call. Germline V gene lookup returns CDR1 SGDLS and CDR2 YYNGEE. CDR3 length: 13 residues. V was cut by 4 bases and J by 9 bases, with 15 bases left in between. CDR3 loop: CASSSRTDQTQYF. CDR3 bases: TGTGCCAGCAGCTCCAGGACGGACCAGACGCAGTATTTT.

This rearrangement joins TRBV6-5 to TRBJ2-1; D may be TRBD2 (6 bases). Germline-derived CDR1 and CDR2 are MNHEY and SVGAGI. Trimming cost V 6 bases and J 6 bases, with 18 bases left between them. The CDR3 extends over 15 amino acids. The CDR3 DNA sequence: TGTGCCAGCAGCTCTTACGGGAGCCCTAGCAATGAGCAGTTCTTC. Translating it yields CASSSYGSPSNEQFF.

CDR3 DNA sequence: TGTGCCACCAGCAGAGGCGGGGGCCCCATAGTCGGGACCCAGTACTTC. This sequence encodes CATSRGGGPIVGTQYF. The chain recombines TRBV15 with TRBJ2-5; D is possibly TRBD2 (7 bases). The CDR3 is 16 amino acids. CDR1 is LNHNV, CDR2 YYDKDF, per germline (reference sequence). The V end was cut by 1 base, the J end by 7 bases, with 19 bases between. The variable domain in full, completed from reference TRBV15 and TRBJ2-5, reads DAMVIQNPRYQVTQFGKPVTLSCSQTLNHNVMYWYQQKSSQAPKLLFHYYDKDFNNEADTPDNFQSRRPNTSFCFLDIRSPGLGDTAMYLCATSRGGGPIVGTQYFGPGTRLLVL.

The gene calls are TRBV9 and TRBJ2-7; D unclear. The CDR3 loop spans 14 amino acids. The V end was cut by 4 bases, the J end by 2 bases, with 13 bases between. In germline, CDR1 is SGDLS, CDR2 YYNGEE. The CDR3 DNA is TGTGCCAGCAGCCCCCGAGACGTACCCTACGAGCAGTACTTC. This sequence encodes CASSPRDVPYEQYF.

The chain combines TRBV29-1 with TRBJ1-3; D perhaps matches TRBD1 (5 bases). Per germline, CDR1 SQVTM and CDR2 ANQGSEA. CDR3 length: 14 residues. V shed 2 bases and J shed 4 bases, with 12 bases lying between them. This CDR3 is CSVEQGMAGNTIYF. CDR3 DNA sequence: TGCAGCGTTGAACAGGGAATGGCAGGAAACACCATATATTTT. Complete variable domain (other parts from reference TRBV29-1 and TRBJ1-3): SAVISQKPSRDICQRGTSLTIQCQVDSQVTMMFWYRQQPGQSLTLIATANQGSEATYESGFVIDKFPISRPNLTFSTLTVSNMSPEDSSIYLCSVEQGMAGNTIYFGEGSWLTVV.

The rearrangement links TRBV19 to TRBJ2-5; D is perhaps TRBD1 or TRBD2 (6 bases each). Germline CDR1 LNHDA, CDR2 SQIVND (reference sequence). The CDR3 is 11 residues long. The germline V and J ends were trimmed by 9 bases and 6 bases, with 11 bases remaining between them. The CDR3 reads CASGGTKTQYF. The CDR3 DNA sequence: TGTGCCAGCGGGGGCACGAAGACCCAGTACTTC.

V and J are TRBV15 and TRBJ2-2; D is undetermined. Germline V gene data show CDR1 as LNHNV and CDR2 as YYDKDF (reference sequence). Trimming took off 1 base at V and 2 bases at J, with 2 bases between the two ends. CDR3 length: 13 amino acids. The CDR3 sequence: CATSRVNTGELFF. The CDR3 bases are TGTGCCACCAGCAGAGTAAACACCGGGGAGCTGTTTTTT.

The chain recombines TRBV6-5 with TRBJ1-1, with unresolved D. This CDR3 contains 15 residues. V lost 0 bases and J lost 1, with 9 bases in between. Germline CDR1 is MNHEY and CDR2 is SVGAGI. The CDR3 region has the DNA TGTGCCAGCAGTTACTCTGTTCCGGGGAACACTGAAGCTTTCTTT. Amino acids: CASSYSVPGNTEAFF.

The chain employs TRBV6-6 and TRBJ2-7; the match to TRBD1 covers 8 bases. The germline gives CDR1 MNHNY, CDR2 SVGAGI (reference sequence). With V trimmed by 2 bases and J by 2 bases, 8 bases remained unmatched. The CDR3 covers 16 residues. The CDR3 DNA reads TGTGCCAGCAGTTACCAACTGCAGGGGGCCCCCTACGAGCAGTACTTC. Its translation is CASSYQLQGAPYEQYF.

V is TRBV5-1 and J is TRBJ2-2; D perhaps matches TRBD1 (5 bases). Germline V gene lookup returns CDR1 SGHRS and CDR2 YFSETQ. The CDR3 spans 16 residues. V was shortened by 1 base and J by 0 bases, with 10 bases between the two germline ends. The CDR3 is CASSLQGPSNTGELFF. The CDR3 DNA follows: TGCGCCAGCAGCTTGCAGGGTCCCTCGAACACCGGGGAGCTGTTTTTT.

This clone was seen a single time. V and J are TRBV28 and TRBJ2-5; either TRBD1 or TRBD2 may supply D (6 bases each). Per the germline V gene, CDR1 is MDHEN and CDR2 is SYDVKM. The V end was cut by 6 bases, the J end by 2 bases, with 22 bases between. The CDR3 totals 17 residues. The CDR3 loop is CASSWPPGAPGQETQYF. In DNA, the CDR3 is TGTGCCAGCAGCTGGCCGCCGGGGGCCCCGGGGCAAGAGACCCAGTACTTC.

This clone has only a few counts. The chain employs TRBV13 and TRBJ1-4; TRBD1 agrees at 8 bases. J was trimmed by 6 bases and V by 5 bases; bases with no gene match: 8. CDR1 is PRHDT, CDR2 FYEKMQ, per germline (reference sequence). This CDR3 has 15 amino acids. CDR3 sequence (DNA): TGTGCCAGCAGCAACGGACAGGGCGGCTATGAAAAACTGTTTTTT. It translates to CASSNGQGGYEKLFF.

The chain has TRBV7-2 and TRBJ2-7; the D gene is possibly TRBD1 (5 bases). The CDR3 has 12 residues. Germline CDR1 is SGHTA and CDR2 is FQGNSA. The germline V and J ends were trimmed by 1 base and 5 bases, with 6 bases remaining between them. CDR3 nucleotide sequence: TGTGCCAGCAGCTTAGAAGGGGACGAGCAGTACTTC. Protein sequence: CASSLEGDEQYF.

The chain recombines TRBV6-6 with TRBJ2-1; 8 nucleotides match TRBD2. Germline-derived CDR1 and CDR2 are MNHNY and SVGAGI (reference sequence). V shed 5 bases and J 5 bases; nucleotides not matched to a gene: 8. This CDR3 region has 15 residues. The CDR3, as DNA: TGTGCCAGCAGTACCCAAACTAGCGGACACAATGAGCAGTTCTTC. This translates into CASSTQTSGHNEQFF.

This chain links TRBV4-1 with TRBJ2-5, with 9 bases aligning to TRBD2. The CDR3 is made up of 15 amino acids. The germline CDR1 and CDR2 sequences are MGHRA and YSYEKL. V was pared by 4 bases and J by 1 base, with 4 bases of the junction left unmatched. CDR3 DNA sequence: TGCGCCAGCAGCCCGATAGCGGGGGTCCAAGAGACCCAGTACTTC. This encodes CASSPIAGVQETQYF.

The chain has TRBV6-5 and TRBJ2-2; 12 nucleotides match TRBD2. V gave up 5 bases and J gave up 6 bases; unmatched junction bases: 4. Germline-derived CDR1 and CDR2 are MNHEY and SVGAGI. The CDR3 contains 15 residues. CDR3 nucleotide sequence: TGTGCCAGCAGTCTAGCGGGGGGGCTTCCCGGGGAGCTGTTTTTT. It translates to CASSLAGGLPGELFF.

The chain recombines TRBV5-4 with TRBJ1-4; a possible D gene is TRBD1 (6 bases). Germline lookup yields CDR1 SGHNT and CDR2 YYREEE (reference sequence). This CDR3 has 14 amino acids. V was trimmed by 4 bases and J by 4 bases, leaving 11 bases between them. CDR3 sequence: CASSEDSYNEKLFF. The CDR3 nucleotides are TGTGCCAGCAGCGAGGACAGTTATAATGAAAAACTGTTTTTT.

The chain couples TRBV9 to TRBJ1-6, with D maybe TRBD1 (6 bases). The V end was cut by 0 bases, the J end by 13 bases, with 11 bases between. Per the germline V gene, CDR1 is SGDLS and CDR2 is YYNGEE. The CDR3 totals 13 residues. As DNA, the CDR3 is TGTGCCAGCAGCGTAGCCGACAGGCCCCCCCTCCACTTT. As protein: CASSVADRPPLHF.

J is TRBJ1-2 and V is TRBV4-3, with a possible D match to TRBD1 (5 bases). V dropped 0 bases and J dropped 5 bases, with 13 bases sitting between them. Germline V CDR1 and CDR2: LGHNA, YSLEER. The CDR3 length is 15 residues. The CDR3 DNA sequence: TGCGCCAGCAGCCAAGATATCACAGGTCAATATGGCTACACCTTC. Translation gives CASSQDITGQYGYTF.

This chain joins TRBV28 and TRBJ1-2; D ambiguous. CDR1 and CDR2 from the germline V gene are MDHEN and SYDVKM. V gave up 6 bases and J gave up 7 bases, with 12 bases separating them. The CDR3 runs to 12 residues. CDR3 sequence reads: CASSLGGVGYTF. The CDR3 bases are TGTGCCAGCAGCCTCGGTGGGGTTGGCTACACCTTC.

This clone has a single count. J is TRBJ2-7 and V is TRBV11-2; no firm D call. V was shortened by 3 bases and J by 1 base, with 4 bases between the two germline ends. The CDR3 is 12 amino acids. Germline V gene lookup returns CDR1 SGHAT and CDR2 FQNNGV. The CDR3 is CASSFNSYEQYF. The CDR3 nucleotides read TGTGCCAGCAGCTTTAATTCCTACGAGCAGTACTTC.

The gene calls are TRBV19 and TRBJ2-2; TRBD1 is a possible D gene (6 bases). Trimming shortened V by 8 bases and J by 7 bases, and 11 bases separated the two germline ends. Germline V CDR1 and CDR2: LNHDA, SQIVND (reference sequence). The CDR3 is 12 amino acids. The CDR3 region has the DNA TGTGCCAGTTCCCAGGGGATCGGGGAGCTGTTTTTT. Its protein product is CASSQGIGELFF.

The rearrangement uses TRBV18 and TRBJ2-5; D is ambiguous. V lost 3 bases to trimming and J lost 0 bases, with 5 bases between them. Germline lookup yields CDR1 KGHSH and CDR2 LQKENI. The CDR3 consists of 13 residues. CDR3: CASSPSYQETQYF. DNA of the CDR3: TGTGCCAGCTCACCCTCCTACCAAGAGACCCAGTACTTC. The full variable domain, completed using reference TRBV18 and TRBJ2-5, is NAGVMQNPRHLVRRRGQEARLRCSPMKGHSHVYWYRQLPEEGLKFMVYLQKENIIDESGMPKERFSAEFPKEGPSILRIQQVVRGDSAAYFCASSPSYQETQYFGPGTRLLVL.

This clone was found a few times. The chain has TRBV27 and TRBJ1-3; D not resolved. Trimming pared 6 bases from V and 2 bases from J, leaving 8 bases between. The CDR3 has 13 amino acids. Germline-derived CDR1 and CDR2 are MNHEY and SMNVEV (reference sequence). CDR3 DNA sequence: TGTGCCAGCAGCCTCCGGGCTGGAAACACCATATATTTT. Protein sequence: CASSLRAGNTIYF.